This entry concerns a single TCR beta chain. This entry is derived from a study of control samples from healthy donors and cancer patients. Profiled with immunoSEQ multiplex PCR; TCRdb holds only in-frame clones, not every one. Found here are 70,000 to 90,000 clones, 90% to 95% of them singletons; the top ten hold around 6.5%. This CDR3 contains 14 residues. V gave up 5 bases and J gave up 1 base, with 11 bases separating them. CDR1 is SGHVS, CDR2 FNYEAQ, per germline. This chain joins TRBV7-6 and TRBJ1-2; D possibly corresponds to TRBD1 (5 bases). The source is a woman aged 35 to 49 in good health. The sample comprised blood. In nucleotides, the CDR3 is TGTGCCAGCAGCGAGGACACCTATAACTATGGCTACACCTTC. It encodes CASSEDTYNYGYTF.